Below, one T cell receptor beta chain is given with its context. The germline CDR1 and CDR2 sequences are MDHEN and SYDVKM. This CDR3 is built from 14 residues. Between the trimmed V and J ends, which lost 9 bases and 3 bases, there was a span of 18 bases. Only in-frame clones appear in the TCRdb table, and some are missing; sequencing was by immunoSEQ multiplex PCR. The table lists roughly 700,000 clones, about 92% of them singletons. The data originate from a study of shared clonotypes between healthy human individuals. V is TRBV28 and J is TRBJ2-7; the D gene is possibly TRBD2 (6 bases). This receptor was identified in a man between 18 and 29 years old in good health. Some clones in this sample may be carry-over from other donors' samples. Sequencing was carried out using memory CD8+ T cells from PBMCs. Specified subset: CD45RO+ cells pooled with CCR7-negative TemRA cells. CDR3 amino acids: CASHALGGVYEQYF. CDR3 in DNA: TGTGCCAGTCACGCACTCGGGGGAGTCTACGAGCAGTACTTC.